This T cell receptor beta chain originates from a study of T cells in localized non-small cell lung cancer. General observations from the study: Uninvolved adjacent lung had higher T cell clonality than tumor and all other tissues. There were a median roughly 54 of the top 100 tumor clones appearing in adjacent lung. Owing to sequencing of a solitary tumor region, heterogeneity cannot be discounted.

This CDR3 is built from 13 residues. The germline V gene has CDR1 SGHRS and CDR2 YFSETQ. V dropped 9 bases and J dropped 4 bases, with 14 bases sitting between them. Notes on this clone: Its antigen remains unidentified.

Repertoires were generated with immunoSEQ multiplex PCR, while TCRdb's copy carries only in-frame clones and drops some. The sample records fewer than 100,000 clones, over 80% being singletons. The sample consisted of peripheral blood, taken before any cancer treatment. The chain links TRBV5-1 to TRBJ2-1, with D unresolved. The sequence derives from a man aged 35-75 years with stage I squamous cell lung carcinoma. The CDR3 DNA sequence: TGCGCCACCTCTCCCTTGGGGTACAATGAGCAGTTCTTC. Its protein product is CATSPLGYNEQFF.